A single sample is the source of the 31 T cell receptor beta chains below, sequenced in a study of shared clonotypes between healthy human individuals. TCRdb's table, derived via immunoSEQ multiplex PCR, lists solely in-frame clones and lacks some. The repertoire holds around 1.6 million clones, with approximately 98% as singletons. The sequenced sample was naive CD4+ T cells sorted from blood. Subset: CD45RA+ positively selected. These receptors all stem from a man younger than 40 in good health.

On this clone: Additional DNA sequences in this sample encode the identical CDR3. The chain carries TRBV18 and TRBJ2-3; TRBD2 matches 10 bases. The CDR3 is 18 amino acids. The J segment lost 0 bases and the V segment lost 6 bases, leaving 12 bases of the junction unmatched. Germline loops: CDR1 KGHSH, CDR2 LQKENI. The CDR3 DNA follows: TGTGCCAGCTCCCCTCTGCCCCGGACTAGCGGTAGCACAGATACGCAGTATTTT. This translates into CASSPLPRTSGSTDTQYF.

The chain uses TRBV18 and TRBJ2-2; tentatively, D is TRBD1 (5 bases). Germline V lookup: CDR1 KGHSH, CDR2 LQKENI. The CDR3 sequence is 14 residues long. V shed 4 bases and J shed 1 base, with 7 bases lying between them. CDR3 bases: TGTGCCAGCTCACGGACAAGGAACACCGGGGAGCTGTTTTTT. It encodes CASSRTRNTGELFF.

The CDR3 DNA reads TGTGCCAGCAGTCGGGACATACGACAGGTGGCCCAGTACTTC. Protein product: CASSRDIRQVAQYF. The chain combines TRBV6-5 with TRBJ2-5, with a possible D match to TRBD1 (6 bases). Germline V lookup: CDR1 MNHEY, CDR2 SVGAGI. CDR3 length: 14 amino acids. V shed 5 bases and J shed 9 bases, with 19 bases lying between them.

The CDR3 loop reads CASSQEGRRTYNEQFF. As DNA, the CDR3 is TGTGCCAGCAGTCAGGAGGGGCGGAGAACCTACAATGAGCAGTTCTTC. V usage is TRBV9 and J usage is TRBJ2-1, with D tentatively TRBD2 (6 bases). Trimming removed 5 bases from V and 2 bases from J, with 17 bases in between. The CDR3 spans 16 residues. Germline CDR1 reads SGDLS; CDR2 reads YYNGEE.

This clone was recorded once. The chain links TRBV18 to TRBJ2-1; D is uncertain. There are 14 residues in the CDR3. Germline V gives CDR1 KGHSH, CDR2 LQKENI. The germline V and J ends were trimmed by 6 bases and 8 bases, with 17 bases remaining between them. The CDR3 DNA reads TGTGCCAGCTCCAAGGGCACAGCGAGTGATGAGCAGTTCTTC. As protein: CASSKGTASDEQFF. The entire variable domain, with the rest obtained from reference TRBV18 and TRBJ2-1, is as follows: NAGVMQNPRHLVRRRGQEARLRCSPMKGHSHVYWYRQLPEEGLKFMVYLQKENIIDESGMPKERFSAEFPKEGPSILRIQQVVRGDSAAYFCASSKGTASDEQFFGPGTRLTVL.

J is TRBJ2-7 and V is TRBV27; 11 nucleotides line up with TRBD2. V trimming: 1 base; J trimming: 4 bases; junction bases outside the gene matches: 6. Germline loops: CDR1 MNHEY, CDR2 SMNVEV (reference sequence). This CDR3 is 16 amino acids long. In DNA form, the CDR3 reads TGTGCCAGCAGTTTATTGCTAGCGGGAGGTTTTTACGAGCAGTACTTC. Protein: CASSLLLAGGFYEQYF.

The V gene is TRBV7-9, the J gene TRBJ1-2, with 12 bases matching TRBD1. The CDR3 extends over 15 amino acids. CDR1 is SEHNR and CDR2 is FQNEAQ in the germline V gene (reference sequence). Trimming cost V 5 bases and J 2 bases; bases outside gene matches: 3. CDR3 bases: TGTGCCAGCAGCGTGGGACAGGGGGCGAACTATGGCTACACCTTC. Translation: CASSVGQGANYGYTF.

This sequence joins TRBV11-2 and TRBJ2-2; 14 bases map to TRBD2. Germline V gene data show CDR1 as SGHAT and CDR2 as FQNNGV. The ends lost 5 bases at V and 7 bases at J; junction bases unmatched: 6. The CDR3 extends over 16 amino acids. CDR3 region: CASSPGLAGDVGELFF. In DNA, the CDR3 is TGTGCCAGCAGCCCGGGACTAGCGGGAGACGTCGGGGAGCTGTTTTTT.

The chain combines TRBV10-1 with TRBJ1-1; unclear D gene. Trimming shortened V by 0 bases and J by 11 bases, and 13 bases separated the two germline ends. CDR3 length: 13 residues. CDR1 and CDR2 (germline): WNHNN, SYGVQD (reference sequence). The chain's CDR3 is CASSESVPLGAFF. Here the CDR3 DNA reads TGCGCCAGCAGTGAGTCGGTCCCCCTGGGGGCTTTCTTT.

The genes are TRBV7-2 and TRBJ2-7; D remains unclear. Trimming cost V 1 base and J 0 bases, with 10 bases left between them. Germline CDR1 SGHTA, CDR2 FQGNSA. The CDR3 totals 15 residues. CDR3 residues: CASSLEGHGSYEQYF. In nucleotides, the CDR3 is TGTGCCAGCAGCTTAGAAGGTCACGGCTCCTACGAGCAGTACTTC.

The rearrangement links TRBV7-9 to TRBJ2-4; no clear D gene. The CDR3 sequence is 14 residues long. Germline V gene lookup returns CDR1 SEHNR and CDR2 FQNEAQ (reference sequence). Trimming left V 3 bases short and J 6 bases short, with 12 bases between. The CDR3 DNA sequence: TGTGCCAGCAGCTTCTATAGTGCGCCAAACATTCAGTACTTC. It translates to CASSFYSAPNIQYF.

This clone was seen only once. The CDR3 DNA sequence: TGCAGCGCTGGAAGTCTGGAGACCCAGTACTTC. Encoded protein: CSAGSLETQYF. This rearrangement joins TRBV29-1 to TRBJ2-5; D gene uncertain. This CDR3 has 11 residues. V lost 7 bases to trimming and J lost 5 bases, with 11 bases between them. Germline V gene lookup returns CDR1 SQVTM and CDR2 ANQGSEA.

The J gene is TRBJ2-5, the V gene TRBV28, with 7 bases that match TRBD1. This CDR3 has 14 residues. Germline CDR1 MDHEN, CDR2 SYDVKM. Trimming cost V 5 bases and J 5 bases; bases outside gene matches: 8. The CDR3 here is CASSDRVGWETQYF. CDR3 bases: TGTGCCAGCAGTGACAGGGTTGGTTGGGAGACCCAGTACTTC.

The chain recombines TRBV28 with TRBJ1-2, with D perhaps matching TRBD1 (5 bases). Trimming pared 6 bases from V and 7 bases from J, leaving 21 bases between. The CDR3 extends over 15 amino acids. Germline-derived CDR1 and CDR2 are MDHEN and SYDVKM. CDR3 region: CASSRAAQGLTGYTF. DNA of the CDR3: TGTGCCAGCAGCCGCGCTGCCCAGGGACTTACTGGCTACACCTTC.

This clone was seen only once. This chain links TRBV2 with TRBJ2-3; tentatively, D is TRBD1 (6 bases). Germline-derived CDR1 and CDR2 are SNHLY and FYNNEI. V gave up 5 bases and J gave up 0 bases, with 12 bases separating them. CDR3 length: 15 amino acids. CDR3: CASSPTGSSTDTQYF. Here the CDR3 DNA reads TGTGCCAGCAGTCCCACAGGGTCTAGCACAGATACGCAGTATTTT.

The chain has TRBV29-1 and TRBJ2-7; D is unresolved. CDR1 SQVTM and CDR2 ANQGSEA come from the germline V gene. Trimming left V 4 bases short and J 4 bases short, with 14 bases between. The CDR3 length is 13 residues. CDR3 protein: CSVASRLSYEQYF. In DNA, the CDR3 is TGCAGCGTTGCATCCCGACTTTCGTACGAGCAGTACTTC.

About this clone: At the DNA level, this CDR3 is encoded by other sequences in the same sample as well. V gene TRBV29-1 combines with J gene TRBJ2-7; tentatively, D is TRBD1 (6 bases). Germline V gene sequence: CDR1 SQVTM, CDR2 ANQGSEA. Trimming took off 7 bases at V and 3 bases at J, with 10 bases between the two ends. The CDR3 runs to 11 residues. This CDR3 reads CSGGQSYEQYF. In nucleotides, the CDR3 is TGCAGCGGAGGACAGAGCTACGAGCAGTACTTC.

The gene calls are TRBV27 and TRBJ2-3; D not resolved. The V gene lost 2 bases and the J gene lost 0 bases, with 9 bases spanning the gap. The V gene's germline CDR1 is MNHEY and CDR2 SMNVEV (reference sequence). The CDR3 is 15 amino acids. This chain's CDR3 is CASSLGPPSTDTQYF. The CDR3 nucleotides are TGTGCCAGCAGTTTAGGGCCGCCTAGCACAGATACGCAGTATTTT.

J is TRBJ2-2 and V is TRBV25-1; 7 bases agree with TRBD2. Unmatched junction bases numbered 2, after V lost 1 base and J lost 3 bases. In germline, CDR1 is MGHDK, CDR2 SYGVNS. The CDR3 covers 15 residues. The chain's CDR3 is CASSEWSGDTGELFF. In DNA, the CDR3 is TGTGCCAGCAGTGAATGGAGCGGGGACACCGGGGAGCTGTTTTTT.

The rearrangement uses TRBV18 and TRBJ2-5; D ambiguous. The CDR3 is made up of 14 amino acids. CDR1 is KGHSH and CDR2 is LQKENI in the germline V gene. Trimming cost V 4 bases and J 0 bases, with 9 bases left between them. CDR3 protein: CASSQRANQETQYF. The CDR3 nucleotides read TGTGCCAGCTCACAAAGGGCAAACCAAGAGACCCAGTACTTC.

This chain links TRBV30 with TRBJ1-5, with a weak D call TRBD1 (5 bases). Germline V gene data show CDR1 as GTSNPN and CDR2 as SVGIG (reference sequence). The CDR3 is made up of 13 amino acids. Trimming pared 2 bases from V and 7 bases from J, leaving 12 bases between. The CDR3 DNA reads as TGTGCCTGGAGTAAGGGGTCGGGACAGCCCCAGCATTTT. Translated: CAWSKGSGQPQHF. Full variable domain (missing parts from reference TRBV30 and TRBJ1-5): SQTIHQWPATLVQPVGSPLSLECTVEGTSNPNLYWYRQAAGRGLQLLFYSVGIGQISSEVPQNLSASRPQDRQFILSSKKLLLSDSGFYLCAWSKGSGQPQHFGDGTRLSIL.

The V gene is TRBV15, the J gene TRBJ1-4; D might be TRBD1 (6 bases). Trimming removed 1 base at V and 3 bases at J, with 9 bases between. The CDR3 loop spans 15 amino acids. The germline V gene has CDR1 LNHNV and CDR2 YYDKDF (reference sequence). The CDR3 DNA reads TGTGCCACCAGCAGAGGGAGGGGGGCTAATGAAAAACTGTTTTTT. It yields the protein CATSRGRGANEKLFF. The full variable domain, its missing parts supplied by reference TRBV15 and TRBJ1-4, is DAMVIQNPRYQVTQFGKPVTLSCSQTLNHNVMYWYQQKSSQAPKLLFHYYDKDFNNEADTPDNFQSRRPNTSFCFLDIRSPGLGDTAMYLCATSRGRGANEKLFFGSGTQLSVL.

Of note for this clone: Other DNA sequences in the same sample also yield this CDR3. The V call is TRBV29-1, the J call TRBJ2-1, with D possibly matching TRBD2 (5 bases). V was pared by 0 bases and J by 2 bases, with 11 bases between. The CDR3 consists of 15 residues. The V gene's germline CDR1 is SQVTM and CDR2 ANQGSEA. This CDR3 is CSVEDRGFPYNEQFF. The CDR3 coding sequence is TGCAGCGTTGAAGATCGCGGGTTCCCCTACAATGAGCAGTTCTTC.

The V call is TRBV28, the J call TRBJ2-7, with D maybe TRBD1 (6 bases). Germline V gene data show CDR1 as MDHEN and CDR2 as SYDVKM. There are 14 residues in the CDR3. Trimming pared 8 bases from V and 0 bases from J, leaving 14 bases between. CDR3 sequence: CASQFDRISYEQYF. As DNA, the CDR3 is TGTGCCAGCCAATTCGACAGGATCTCCTACGAGCAGTACTTC. Supplemented by reference TRBV28 and TRBJ2-7, the full variable domain reads DVKVTQSSRYLVKRTGEKVFLECVQDMDHENMFWYRQDPGLGLRLIYFSYDVKMKEKGDIPEGYSVSREKKERFSLILESASTNQTSMYLCASQFDRISYEQYFGPGTRLTVT.

The genes are TRBV28 and TRBJ1-4; 7 nucleotides match TRBD1. Germline V gives CDR1 MDHEN, CDR2 SYDVKM. Trimming at V came to 10 bases and at J to 8 bases, leaving 10 bases not matched to a gene. The CDR3 sequence is 13 residues long. The CDR3 coding sequence is TGTGCCATCGGAGACAGGGCTTACGAAAAACTGTTTTTT. It encodes CAIGDRAYEKLFF.

J is TRBJ2-1 and V is TRBV27, with no clear D. Trimming left V 6 bases short and J 8 bases short, with 23 bases between. The germline V gene encodes CDR1 MNHEY and CDR2 SMNVEV (reference sequence). The CDR3 runs 16 residues. The CDR3 region is CASSVFALALGDEQFF. The CDR3 DNA is TGTGCCAGCAGCGTCTTTGCCCTCGCTCTTGGGGATGAGCAGTTCTTC.

This chain links TRBV19 with TRBJ1-2; TRBD1 aligns across 8 bases. The CDR3 sequence is 15 residues long. Germline CDR1 reads LNHDA; CDR2 reads SQIVND (reference sequence). The V and J ends lost 3 bases and 7 bases, in that order; junction bases with no gene match: 10. CDR3 loop: CASSIGSGGLGGYTF. In nucleotides, the CDR3 is TGTGCCAGTAGTATTGGGTCAGGGGGCCTTGGTGGCTACACCTTC.

The chain combines TRBV5-1 with TRBJ2-7; perhaps TRBD1 as D (6 bases). The CDR3 is made up of 13 amino acids. Germline V gene data show CDR1 as SGHRS and CDR2 as YFSETQ. V lost 6 bases and J lost 5, with 15 bases in between. The CDR3 region has the DNA TGCGCCAGCACGCAGGGGTTCGGGAACGAGCAGTACTTC. Translating it yields CASTQGFGNEQYF.

The genes are TRBV5-6 and TRBJ2-7; 11 bases map to TRBD1. Germline CDR1 reads SGHDT; CDR2 reads YYEEEE. The V segment lost 7 bases and the J segment 5 bases; nucleotides outside the gene matches: 11. The CDR3 is 15 residues long. The CDR3 sequence: CASGTQDRGRHEQYF. CDR3 sequence (DNA): TGTGCCAGCGGAACCCAGGACAGGGGGCGCCACGAGCAGTACTTC. The whole variable domain, filled in from reference TRBV5-6 and TRBJ2-7, reads DAGVTQSPTHLIKTRGQQVTLRCSPKSGHDTVSWYQQALGQGPQFIFQYYEEEERQRGNFPDRFSGHQFPNYSSELNVNALLLGDSALYLCASGTQDRGRHEQYFGPGTRLTVT.

This chain uses TRBV27 with TRBJ2-2; D gene ambiguous. The V gene lost 2 bases and the J gene lost 2 bases, with 12 bases spanning the gap. Germline V lookup: CDR1 MNHEY, CDR2 SMNVEV (reference sequence). The CDR3 extends over 16 amino acids. The CDR3, as DNA: TGTGCCAGCAGTTTAAGGCGGACGTATAACACCGGGGAGCTGTTTTTT. Translation gives CASSLRRTYNTGELFF.

This chain joins TRBV5-1 and TRBJ2-7; TRBD2 agrees at 10 bases. CDR1 SGHRS and CDR2 YFSETQ come from the germline V gene. The CDR3 spans 16 residues. Trimming took 5 bases from V and 4 from J; bases not matched to a gene: 12. The CDR3 loop is CASRHVTGTSAYEQYF. CDR3 DNA: TGCGCCAGCAGGCACGTAACCGGGACTAGCGCTTACGAGCAGTACTTC.